A single sample gave rise to the 17 T cell receptor beta chains below, sequenced in a study of shared clonotypes between healthy human individuals. Assay: immunoSEQ multiplex PCR; the TCRdb copy retains only in-frame clones and omits some. This sample yields 2 million to 2.5 million clones, of which 85% to 95% are seen a single time; 0.85% to 1.2% belongs to the top ten. Terminally differentiated effector memory CD45RA+ cells were excluded by CCR7 positive selection of CD45RO-negative cells. Sequences were obtained from naive CD8+ T cells sorted from blood. The receptor source for this set is a man between 18 and 29 years old in good health.

The chain joins TRBV4-1 to TRBJ1-5, with 9 bases matching TRBD1. The CDR3 has 16 residues. Trimming removed 1 base from V and 1 base from J; junction bases left unmatched: 2. Germline V gives CDR1 MGHRA, CDR2 YSYEKL. CDR3 DNA sequence: TGCGCCAGCAGCCAAGCCGGGACAGGGAGCAATCAGCCCCAGCATTTT. Translation gives CASSQAGTGSNQPQHF.

V is TRBV4-2 and J is TRBJ2-7; TRBD1 might be the D (6 bases). The germline V gene encodes CDR1 LGHNA and CDR2 YNFKEQ. Trimming removed 1 base from V and 5 bases from J, with 9 bases in between. This CDR3 contains 13 residues. The CDR3 sequence is CASSQVGANEQYF. The DNA of the CDR3 is TGTGCCAGCAGCCAAGTGGGGGCTAACGAGCAGTACTTC.

The rearrangement links TRBV7-9 to TRBJ2-1; TRBD2 might be the D (5 bases). Trimming removed 5 bases at V and 5 bases at J, with 10 bases between. The CDR3 runs to 13 residues. From germline, CDR1 is SEHNR and CDR2 FQNEAQ (reference sequence). The CDR3 reads CASSELEDNEQFF. The DNA for the CDR3 is TGTGCCAGCAGCGAACTAGAAGACAATGAGCAGTTCTTC.

The CDR3 sequence is CASTPQGVPNTGELFF. CDR3 coding DNA: TGTGCCAGCACCCCTCAAGGCGTTCCGAACACCGGGGAGCTGTTTTTT. The rearrangement links TRBV7-9 to TRBJ2-2; D remains ambiguous. Germline V lookup: CDR1 SEHNR, CDR2 FQNEAQ (reference sequence). V dropped 7 bases and J dropped 0 bases, with 15 bases sitting between them. CDR3 length: 16 amino acids.

This clone was counted a single time. V gene TRBV5-1 combines with J gene TRBJ1-1; maybe TRBD1 (5 bases). Per the germline V gene, CDR1 is SGHRS and CDR2 is YFSETQ. The CDR3 runs to 13 residues. Trimming left V 7 bases short and J 1 base short, with 11 bases between. This CDR3 reads CASGWDWNTEAFF. The CDR3 DNA reads TGCGCCAGCGGCTGGGACTGGAACACTGAAGCTTTCTTT.

The chain recombines TRBV7-9 with TRBJ1-2, with a possible D match to TRBD1 (5 bases). The CDR3 runs 16 residues. The germline V gene encodes CDR1 SEHNR and CDR2 FQNEAQ (reference sequence). The V gene lost 5 bases and the J gene lost 3 bases, with 19 bases spanning the gap. CDR3: CASSLSGSLGDYGYTF. In nucleotides, the CDR3 is TGTGCCAGCAGCCTGTCGGGAAGCTTAGGGGACTATGGCTACACCTTC.

The chain links TRBV7-8 to TRBJ2-7; D is possibly TRBD2 (6 bases). The CDR3 extends over 14 amino acids. V shed 0 bases and J shed 4 bases, with 10 bases lying between them. Germline CDR1 is SGHVS and CDR2 is FQNEAQ. In nucleotides, the CDR3 is TGTGCCAGCAGCTTAGCAACGGGGGAATACGAGCAGTACTTC. Its translation is CASSLATGEYEQYF.

This rearrangement joins TRBV5-1 to TRBJ2-5, with unresolved D. V was pared by 1 base and J by 0 bases, with 13 bases between. CDR3 size: 16 residues. In germline, CDR1 is SGHRS, CDR2 YFSETQ. The CDR3 region has the DNA TGCGCCAGCAGCTTGTCAGGCGACTTCTACCAAGAGACCCAGTACTTC. Its protein is CASSLSGDFYQETQYF.

CDR3 loop: CSALDEGQPQHF. CDR3 in DNA: TGCAGCGCTCTGGATGAAGGTCAGCCCCAGCATTTT. The V gene is TRBV29-1, the J gene TRBJ1-5; D not certain. V was shortened by 7 bases and J by 6 bases, with 13 bases between the two germline ends. Germline V CDR1 and CDR2: SQVTM, ANQGSEA. CDR3 size: 12 residues.

The J gene is TRBJ2-2, the V gene TRBV30; weak D call: TRBD1 (6 bases). CDR1 and CDR2 (germline): GTSNPN, SVGIG (reference sequence). This CDR3 contains 18 residues. V lost 3 bases to trimming and J lost 4 bases, with 24 bases between them. The CDR3 DNA reads TGTGCCTGGAGATCCCCCACGACGCAGGGGTTGCTCACCGGGGAGCTGTTTTTT. Its protein is CAWRSPTTQGLLTGELFF.

This chain uses TRBV7-3 with TRBJ2-1, with D possibly matching TRBD1 (7 bases). The germline gives CDR1 SGHTA, CDR2 FQGTGA. V was trimmed by 5 bases and J by 5 bases, leaving 10 bases between them. The CDR3 is 13 amino acids. The CDR3 sequence is CASSQGGNNEQFF. The CDR3 DNA reads TGTGCCAGCAGCCAGGGGGGTAACAATGAGCAGTTCTTC.

The chain recombines TRBV14 with TRBJ2-7; 7 nucleotides agree with TRBD2. J gave up 2 bases and V 4 bases, and 8 bases lay outside the gene matches. Germline loops: CDR1 SGHDN, CDR2 FVKESK. The CDR3 sequence is 15 residues long. The CDR3 loop is CASSPGGDAAYEQYF. The CDR3 DNA follows: TGTGCCAGCAGCCCTGGGGGGGACGCCGCCTACGAGCAGTACTTC.

In regard to this clone: This specimen includes other DNA sequences encoding the same CDR3. V usage is TRBV4-1 and J usage is TRBJ1-2; the D gene is possibly TRBD1 (6 bases). Deletions cut 0 bases from V and 3 bases from J, with 8 bases between. The V gene's germline CDR1 is MGHRA and CDR2 YSYEKL. The CDR3 runs to 14 residues. CDR3 bases: TGCGCCAGCAGCCAAGACAGGACAGACTATGGCTACACCTTC. Its protein product is CASSQDRTDYGYTF.

Of note for this clone: The same CDR3 also results from other DNA sequences found in this sample. This chain links TRBV30 with TRBJ2-3; perhaps TRBD2 as D (6 bases). This CDR3 has 15 residues. The V end was cut by 1 base, the J end by 0 bases, with 11 bases between. The V gene's germline CDR1 is GTSNPN and CDR2 SVGIG (reference sequence). The CDR3 DNA reads as TGTGCCTGGAGTGGAGGGACTGCTAGCACAGATACGCAGTATTTT. Protein product: CAWSGGTASTDTQYF.

The gene calls are TRBV4-1 and TRBJ2-7; 7 nucleotides agree with TRBD2. Germline lookup yields CDR1 MGHRA and CDR2 YSYEKL. The junction had 5 bases not matched to a gene; V was cut back by 3 bases and J by 3 bases. This CDR3 is 14 amino acids long. The CDR3 coding sequence is TGCGCCAGCAGCCAGACAAGGGAGGGCTACGAGCAGTACTTC. Translation gives CASSQTREGYEQYF.

This clone showed up just once. The V and J genes are TRBV6-5 and TRBJ1-1; D not resolved. Germline CDR1 MNHEY, CDR2 SVGAGI. The CDR3 consists of 13 residues. Trimming removed 4 bases at V and 0 bases at J, with 6 bases between. The CDR3 DNA is TGTGCCAGCAGTTCCACCCTGAACACTGAAGCTTTCTTT. It is translated as CASSSTLNTEAFF.

The chain recombines TRBV11-3 with TRBJ1-3; D is undetermined. The CDR3 covers 15 residues. CDR1 is SGHNT, CDR2 YENEEA, per germline. Trimming cost V 0 bases and J 2 bases, with 8 bases left between them. CDR3 sequence: CASSLDSGTGNTIYF. CDR3 coding DNA: TGTGCCAGCAGCTTAGACAGCGGGACTGGAAACACCATATATTTT.